This T cell receptor beta chain comes out of a study of cytomegalovirus exposure and HLA in healthy donors. Whole-study context: Earlier results showed roughly 120 million unique TCR beta sequences derived from approximately 180 million T cells.

The study ran its PCR with 60 Vbeta and 13 Jbeta primers. Assay used: immunoSEQ multiplex PCR; TCRdb lists only in-frame clones, some missing. The clone table shows fewer than 50,000 clones, with the ten largest holding roughly 8%. A word on this clone: Its target is not known.

Study-level findings and limits: The availability of immune exposure information extended only to CMV serostatus. Follow-up analysis later connected one missense variant in DCLRE1C with trimming of TCR beta V- and J-genes.

This clonotype originated in a male donor in good health and CMV-seronegative. The sequencing sample was made of PBMCs.

CDR3 residues: CASSLGRASYNEQFF. CDR3 in DNA: TGTGCCAGCAGTTTAGGGCGGGCCTCCTACAATGAGCAGTTCTTC. V gene TRBV28 combines with J gene TRBJ2-1, with D maybe TRBD2 (5 bases). Deletions cut 2 bases from V and 0 bases from J, with 8 bases between. This CDR3 contains 15 residues. Per the germline V gene, CDR1 is MDHEN and CDR2 is SYDVKM.